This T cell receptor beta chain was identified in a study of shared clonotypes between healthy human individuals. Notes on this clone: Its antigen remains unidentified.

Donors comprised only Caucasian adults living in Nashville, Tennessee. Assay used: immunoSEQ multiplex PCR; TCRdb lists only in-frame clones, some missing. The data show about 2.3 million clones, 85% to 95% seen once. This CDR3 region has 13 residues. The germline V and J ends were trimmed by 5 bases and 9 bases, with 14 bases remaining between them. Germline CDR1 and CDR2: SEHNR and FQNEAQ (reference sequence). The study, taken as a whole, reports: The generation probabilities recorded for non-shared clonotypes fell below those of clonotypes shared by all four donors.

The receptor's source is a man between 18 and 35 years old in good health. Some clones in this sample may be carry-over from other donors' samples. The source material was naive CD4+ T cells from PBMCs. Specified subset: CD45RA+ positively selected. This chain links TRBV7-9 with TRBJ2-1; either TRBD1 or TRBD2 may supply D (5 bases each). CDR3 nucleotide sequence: TGTGCCAGCAGCGAACAAACTGGGACTGAGCAGTTCTTC. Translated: CASSEQTGTEQFF.